What follows are 24 T cell receptor beta chains derived from one specimen sequenced in a study of CD8 T cells in Susac syndrome. RNA was extracted with the RNeasy kit, and a quantity of roughly 0.45 to 1 ug was reverse transcribed using random hexamers. TCRdb reprocessed the immunoSEQ multiplex PCR reads via MiXCR and lists one record per CDR3 protein. The sample records 51,000 or so distinct CDR3 sequences, roughly 93% being singletons. The specimen was CD8+ T cells from PBMCs. The origin of the receptors is a human donor in good health.

This chain uses TRBV27 with TRBJ2-7; D is undetermined. The germline V gene has CDR1 MNHEY and CDR2 SMNVEV (reference sequence). The germline V and J ends were trimmed by 0 bases and 3 bases, with 6 bases remaining between them. The CDR3 spans 13 residues. The CDR3 DNA follows: TGTGCCAGCAGTTTATCGGTCAGCTACGAGCAGTACTTC. This gives the protein CASSLSVSYEQYF.

J is TRBJ1-5 and V is TRBV7-9; D perhaps matches TRBD1 (5 bases). Germline-derived CDR1 and CDR2 are SEHNR and FQNEAQ (reference sequence). Between the trimmed V and J ends, which lost 5 bases and 5 bases, there was a span of 13 bases. The CDR3 totals 14 residues. The CDR3 coding sequence is TGTGCCAGCAGCCGCAGTGGGGGGGATCAGCCCCAGCATTTT. This translates into CASSRSGGDQPQHF.

V is TRBV4-2 and J is TRBJ2-1; no reliable D call. Germline V lookup: CDR1 LGHNA, CDR2 YNFKEQ. Trimming removed 4 bases at V and 0 bases at J, with 7 bases between. CDR3 size: 14 residues. CDR3 nucleotides: TGTGCCAGCAGCCCTGAGGTCTCCTACAATGAGCAGTTCTTC. Encoded protein: CASSPEVSYNEQFF.

The V and J genes are TRBV28 and TRBJ2-7; 10 nucleotides align to TRBD2. V dropped 4 bases and J dropped 1; count of bases not matched to a gene: 4. Germline V lookup: CDR1 MDHEN, CDR2 SYDVKM. This CDR3 has 15 amino acids. Here the CDR3 reads CASSSGTSVSYEQYF. DNA of the CDR3: TGTGCCAGCAGTTCAGGGACTAGCGTTTCCTACGAGCAGTACTTC.

The rearrangement uses TRBV7-6 and TRBJ2-7, with 7 bases fitting TRBD2. In germline, CDR1 is SGHVS, CDR2 FNYEAQ. The CDR3 is made up of 15 amino acids. After removal of 4 bases from V and 4 bases from J, the junction contained 10 bases not matched to a gene. The CDR3 DNA reads as TGTGCCAGCAGCTGGGGGGGGGTAGGGGTGTACGAGCAGTACTTC. Its translation is CASSWGGVGVYEQYF.

The V gene is TRBV2, the J gene TRBJ1-5; 12 nucleotides match TRBD1. Germline loops: CDR1 SNHLY, CDR2 FYNNEI. The CDR3 sequence is 14 residues long. With V trimmed by 8 bases and J by 3 bases, 2 bases remained unmatched. The CDR3 spells CASGTGGINQPQHF. CDR3 in DNA: TGTGCCAGCGGGACAGGGGGCATCAATCAGCCCCAGCATTTT. Together with reference TRBV2 and TRBJ1-5, the CDR3 gives the full variable domain: EPEVTQTPSHQVTQMGQEVILRCVPISNHLYFYWYRQILGQKVEFLVSFYNNEISEKSEIFDDQFSVERPDGSNFTLKIRSTKLEDSAMYFCASGTGGINQPQHFGDGTRLSIL.

DNA of the CDR3: TGCGCCAGCAGCCGGACTAGCGGGAAAAATGAGCAGTTCTTC. Translated: CASSRTSGKNEQFF. This chain joins TRBV4-1 and TRBJ2-1, with 12 bases matching TRBD2. There are 14 residues in the CDR3. Trimming at V came to 4 bases and at J to 7 bases, leaving 2 bases not matched to a gene. Germline CDR1 MGHRA, CDR2 YSYEKL.

The chain recombines TRBV29-1 with TRBJ2-7, with D possibly being TRBD1 (6 bases). Trimming removed 1 base at V and 2 bases at J, with 12 bases between. Germline CDR1 is SQVTM and CDR2 is ANQGSEA. The CDR3 runs to 14 residues. For the CDR3, the DNA is TGCAGCGTTGAAGGGGTAGGGGGAACCTACGAGCAGTACTTC. This translates into CSVEGVGGTYEQYF.

The gene calls are TRBV7-9 and TRBJ2-3; D possibly corresponds to TRBD2 (6 bases). The CDR3 has 17 amino acids. CDR1 is SEHNR and CDR2 is FQNEAQ in the germline V gene (reference sequence). The V gene lost 7 bases and the J gene lost 0 bases, with 20 bases spanning the gap. CDR3 DNA sequence: TGTGCCAGCATCCCCCTTCGGTTAGCGGAGAGCACAGATACGCAGTATTTT. This codes for CASIPLRLAESTDTQYF.

This clonotype came up a few times. V usage is TRBV29-1 and J usage is TRBJ2-7; TRBD1 might be the D (6 bases). Trimming took 7 bases from V and 6 from J, leaving 16 bases between them. The CDR3 runs 12 residues. Germline V gene data show CDR1 as SQVTM and CDR2 as ANQGSEA. Here the CDR3 reads CSAQQGTGEQYF. As DNA, the CDR3 is TGCAGCGCCCAACAGGGTACGGGCGAGCAGTACTTC.

The chain couples TRBV3-1 to TRBJ2-2, with D perhaps given as TRBD1 or TRBD2 (5 bases each). The germline gives CDR1 LGHDT, CDR2 YNNKEL (reference sequence). V was shortened by 0 bases and J by 5 bases, with 13 bases between the two germline ends. The CDR3 spans 16 residues. The CDR3 reads CASSQEPGLGTGELFF. CDR3 DNA: TGTGCCAGCAGCCAAGAGCCGGGGCTGGGGACCGGGGAGCTGTTTTTT.

The genes are TRBV12-2 and TRBJ2-6; TRBD1 was called by the table and not checked on the DNA. TRBV12-2 is a pseudogene locus. The CDR3 sequence is 17 residues long. The CDR3, as DNA: TGTGCAAGTCGCTTAAATCAGGGGGCTGCTGGGGCCAACGTCCTGACTTTC. As protein: CASRLNQGAAGANVLTF.

This clonotype was counted a single time. V usage is TRBV12-3 or TRBV12-4 and J usage is TRBJ2-5, with 8 positions matching TRBD1. V shed 3 bases, J shed 5 bases, and the junction held 5 bases outside the gene matches. The CDR3 spans 14 residues. CDR3: CASSFGQGAETQYF. In nucleotides, the CDR3 is TGTGCCAGCAGTTTTGGGCAGGGGGCCGAGACCCAGTACTTC.

The J gene is TRBJ1-4, the V gene TRBV28; TRBD1 matches at 7 bases. The CDR3 is 15 amino acids. The junction had 10 bases not matched to a gene; V was cut back by 5 bases and J by 7 bases. The germline CDR1 and CDR2 sequences are MDHEN and SYDVKM. DNA for the CDR3: TGTGCCAGCAGTCCAGGGGGTTATCGAGGTGAAAAACTGTTTTTT. This gives the protein CASSPGGYRGEKLFF. Looking up the rest from reference TRBV28 and TRBJ1-4 gives the full variable domain: DVKVTQSSRYLVKRTGEKVFLECVQDMDHENMFWYRQDPGLGLRLIYFSYDVKMKEKGDIPEGYSVSREKKERFSLILESASTNQTSMYLCASSPGGYRGEKLFFGSGTQLSVL.

V and J are TRBV29-1 and TRBJ2-2; 8 nucleotides line up with TRBD2. Germline assignment: CDR1 SQVTM and CDR2 ANQGSEA. This CDR3 comprises 15 residues. V gave up 4 bases and J gave up 4 bases; unmatched junction bases: 8. The CDR3 spells CSVVGGLGSTGELFF. DNA of the CDR3: TGCAGCGTTGTAGGGGGACTAGGAAGCACCGGGGAGCTGTTTTTT.

A single count supports this clonotype. The chain recombines TRBV27 with TRBJ2-1; 8 bases match TRBD2. J gave up 4 bases and V 2 bases, and 4 bases lay outside the gene matches. CDR3 length: 15 amino acids. Germline lookup yields CDR1 MNHEY and CDR2 SMNVEV (reference sequence). The CDR3 nucleotides are TGTGCCAGCAGTTTACGGGAGGGCGGGTACAATGAGCAGTTCTTC. It codes for CASSLREGGYNEQFF.

The V and J genes are TRBV6-6 and TRBJ2-3; 7 bases align to TRBD2. Germline V gene data show CDR1 as MNHNY and CDR2 as SVGAGI (reference sequence). Trimming at V came to 2 bases and at J to 2 bases, leaving 7 bases not matched to a gene. CDR3 length: 16 amino acids. The CDR3 sequence is CASSYGASGSTDTQYF. CDR3 sequence (DNA): TGTGCCAGCAGTTACGGGGCTAGCGGTTCCACAGATACGCAGTATTTT.

The rearrangement links TRBV27 to TRBJ1-2; 7 bases are a match to TRBD1. Trimming took 4 bases from V and 5 from J; bases not matched to a gene: 10. Germline CDR1 is MNHEY and CDR2 is SMNVEV (reference sequence). This CDR3 is built from 15 residues. CDR3: CASSSTGVETYGYTF. CDR3 in DNA: TGTGCCAGCAGTTCTACAGGGGTCGAGACGTATGGCTACACCTTC.

The V and J genes are TRBV5-1 and TRBJ2-7; no clear D gene. Germline CDR1 reads SGHRS; CDR2 reads YFSETQ. The CDR3 consists of 13 residues. Trimming stripped 0 bases from V and 1 base from J, with 5 bases between. CDR3 DNA sequence: TGCGCCAGCAGCTTGGCAAATTCCTACGAGCAGTACTTC. It specifies CASSLANSYEQYF.

This chain uses TRBV5-6 with TRBJ2-2, with D hard to call. Trimming removed 0 bases from V and 1 base from J, with 7 bases in between. In germline, CDR1 is SGHDT, CDR2 YYEEEE. The CDR3 extends over 15 amino acids. The CDR3 DNA is TGTGCCAGCAGCTTGGGAAGTGTGAACACCGGGGAGCTGTTTTTT. Its translation is CASSLGSVNTGELFF.

This rearrangement joins TRBV29-1 to TRBJ2-7, with D unclear. The germline V and J ends were trimmed by 3 bases and 3 bases, with 9 bases remaining between them. The CDR3 is 12 residues long. Germline V lookup: CDR1 SQVTM, CDR2 ANQGSEA. The CDR3 spells CSVDVGDYEQYF. The CDR3 nucleotides are TGCAGCGTTGACGTGGGTGACTACGAGCAGTACTTC.

The rearrangement joins TRBV2 to TRBJ2-1; 7 positions agree with TRBD2. This CDR3 contains 16 residues. Germline V lookup: CDR1 SNHLY, CDR2 FYNNEI. V trimming: 6 bases; J trimming: 0 bases; junction bases outside the gene matches: 8. The CDR3 region has the DNA TGTGCCAGCAGCCCTTCGACTAGCCGCTCCTACAATGAGCAGTTCTTC. Encoded protein: CASSPSTSRSYNEQFF. The full variable domain, rest sourced from reference TRBV2 and TRBJ2-1, is EPEVTQTPSHQVTQMGQEVILRCVPISNHLYFYWYRQILGQKVEFLVSFYNNEISEKSEIFDDQFSVERPDGSNFTLKIRSTKLEDSAMYFCASSPSTSRSYNEQFFGPGTRLTVL.

This chain connects TRBV19 to TRBJ2-3; D not resolved. V shed 7 bases and J shed 4 bases, with 15 bases lying between them. This CDR3 spans 14 amino acids. In germline, CDR1 is LNHDA, CDR2 SQIVND (reference sequence). CDR3 nucleotides: TGTGCCAGTACCGAGGAACCTGCCGCAGATACGCAGTATTTT. Its protein product is CASTEEPAADTQYF.

V is TRBV6-2 or TRBV6-3 and J is TRBJ2-7; 11 bases fit TRBD1. This CDR3 region has 16 residues. V lost 0 bases to trimming and J lost 1 base; unmatched junction nucleotides: 2. Germline V gene sequence: CDR1 MNHEY, CDR2 SVGEGT. In DNA, the CDR3 is TGTGCCAGCAGTTACTCTCGGGACAGGGGGTCCTACGAGCAGTACTTC. This gives the protein CASSYSRDRGSYEQYF.